This T cell receptor beta chain derives from a study of T cells after posttransplantation cyclophosphamide. This clone was picked up many times. Assay: immunoSEQ multiplex PCR; the TCRdb copy retains only in-frame clones and omits some. Recorded here are around 30,000 clones, none singletons. V gave up 4 bases and J gave up 5 bases; unmatched junction bases: 11. The CDR3 is made up of 15 amino acids. CDR1 and CDR2 from the germline V gene are MGHRA and YSYEKL. Material: PBMCs. The origin of this receptor is a woman aged 55-70 years in good health, CMV-negative, and a related stem cell transplant donor. The V call is TRBV4-1, the J call TRBJ2-7, with TRBD1 matching over 7 bases. The CDR3 DNA reads as TGCGCCAGCAGCCCTTCGGGGACAGAGGTTCACGAGCAGTACTTC. It specifies CASSPSGTEVHEQYF.